One and the same sample provided the 20 T cell receptor beta chains below, sequenced in a study of blood T cell repertoires in COVID-19. The protocol was immunoSEQ multiplex PCR, while the TCRdb copy is restricted to in-frame clones and leaves out a portion. The sample yields 450,000 to 500,000 clones, more than 85% seen once. Sequenced sample: PBMCs or T cells enriched from blood (not recorded which). These receptors were taken from an older woman who had recovered from COVID-19.

The gene calls are TRBV2 and TRBJ1-1; D uncertain. The V gene lost 4 bases and the J gene lost 0 bases, with 12 bases spanning the gap. This CDR3 spans 15 amino acids. Germline-derived CDR1 and CDR2 are SNHLY and FYNNEI. CDR3 protein: CASSVSDSLNTEAFF. The CDR3 bases are TGTGCCAGCAGTGTCTCAGACTCTCTGAACACTGAAGCTTTCTTT.

The count of this clone is one. Different DNA sequences within this sample yield the same CDR3. The DNA for the CDR3 is TGTGCCAGCAGCGTGTCAGGGATTTCCTACAATGAGCAGTTCTTC. It is translated as CASSVSGISYNEQFF. This chain uses TRBV9 with TRBJ2-1; D may be TRBD1 (5 bases). Germline CDR1 reads SGDLS; CDR2 reads YYNGEE. V shed 2 bases and J shed 1 base, with 10 bases lying between them. This CDR3 is 15 amino acids long.

CDR3 loop: CASKAGLAYNEQFF. Here the CDR3 DNA reads TGTGCCAGCAAAGCGGGACTAGCCTACAATGAGCAGTTCTTC. The chain couples TRBV2 to TRBJ2-1; 8 bases match TRBD2. Germline V lookup: CDR1 SNHLY, CDR2 FYNNEI. The CDR3 is made up of 14 amino acids. The V segment lost 7 bases and the J segment 2 bases; nucleotides outside the gene matches: 4.

The chain is built from TRBV28 and TRBJ1-4; TRBD1 matches at 9 bases. Germline lookup yields CDR1 MDHEN and CDR2 SYDVKM. This CDR3 has 14 amino acids. V trimming: 4 bases; J trimming: 6 bases; junction bases outside the gene matches: 3. CDR3 sequence reads: CASSSRQGDEKLFF. The CDR3 DNA reads TGTGCCAGCAGTTCCCGACAGGGGGATGAAAAACTGTTTTTT. Using reference TRBV28 and TRBJ1-4 for the parts outside the CDR3, the full variable domain is DVKVTQSSRYLVKRTGEKVFLECVQDMDHENMFWYRQDPGLGLRLIYFSYDVKMKEKGDIPEGYSVSREKKERFSLILESASTNQTSMYLCASSSRQGDEKLFFGSGTQLSVL.

About this clone itself: A junction end diverges from the germline sequence, so it may reflect a read error. V and J are TRBV28 and TRBJ2-7; unclear D gene. Germline CDR1 MDHEN, CDR2 SYDVKM. The length of the CDR3 is 11 residues. The CDR3 sequence: CASSLFQVSHF. The CDR3 DNA follows: TGTGCCAGCAGTTTATTCCAGGTCTCGCACTTC.

V and J are TRBV2 and TRBJ2-3; D perhaps matches TRBD2 (5 bases). Germline V gene data show CDR1 as SNHLY and CDR2 as FYNNEI. V was shortened by 7 bases and J by 1 base, with 12 bases between the two germline ends. The CDR3 has 14 residues. The CDR3 is CASKQERGTDTQYF. In DNA form, the CDR3 reads TGTGCCAGCAAGCAGGAGAGGGGCACAGATACGCAGTATTTT.

The chain links TRBV18 to TRBJ2-5; unclear D gene. The CDR3 runs 12 residues. The V end was cut by 4 bases, the J end by 4 bases, with 7 bases between. Looked up from germline, CDR1 is KGHSH and CDR2 is LQKENI. CDR3 sequence (DNA): TGTGCCAGCTCACGGGCTGGAGAGACCCAGTACTTC. Amino acids: CASSRAGETQYF.

The chain carries TRBV7-9 and TRBJ2-7; 11 positions agree with TRBD2. The CDR3 loop spans 16 amino acids. V was clipped by 3 bases and J by 2 bases; unmatched bases: 6. Germline lookup yields CDR1 SEHNR and CDR2 FQNEAQ (reference sequence). CDR3 nucleotides: TGTGCCAGCAGCTTGACTAGCGGGGCGGCAGCCTACGAGCAGTACTTC. Translation gives CASSLTSGAAAYEQYF.

The chain joins TRBV24-1 to TRBJ1-5, with 8 nucleotides matching TRBD1. CDR1 and CDR2 (germline): KGHDR, SFDVKD. V gave up 3 bases and J gave up 6 bases; unmatched junction bases: 6. The CDR3 loop spans 15 amino acids. The CDR3: CATSDGQGKRQPQHF. In nucleotides, the CDR3 is TGTGCCACCAGTGATGGACAGGGTAAACGTCAGCCCCAGCATTTT.

J is TRBJ1-6 and V is TRBV5-4; 7 bases fit TRBD1. J gave up 7 bases and V 4 bases, and 11 bases lay outside the gene matches. Germline-derived CDR1 and CDR2 are SGHNT and YYREEE (reference sequence). The length of the CDR3 is 16 residues. CDR3 protein: CASSQRQGLLNSPLHF. For the CDR3, the DNA is TGTGCCAGCAGCCAGAGACAGGGTCTTTTGAATTCACCCCTCCACTTT.

The V and J genes are TRBV15 and TRBJ1-1; D remains ambiguous. This CDR3 has 15 residues. Trimming pared 5 bases from V and 1 base from J, leaving 14 bases between. CDR1 and CDR2 from the germline V gene are LNHNV and YYDKDF (reference sequence). The CDR3 protein is CATSPHLGENTEAFF. Written as DNA, the CDR3 is TGTGCCACCAGCCCCCACCTGGGAGAGAACACTGAAGCTTTCTTT.

The rearrangement links TRBV6-5 to TRBJ1-1; the D is unclear. CDR1 and CDR2 from the germline V gene are MNHEY and SVGAGI. This CDR3 is 13 amino acids long. Trimming removed 2 bases from V and 7 bases from J, with 11 bases in between. CDR3 sequence (DNA): TGTGCCAGCAGTTACGAGGGCTCGGGTGAAGCTTTCTTT. It encodes CASSYEGSGEAFF.

This clone has ten or more counts. The CDR3, as DNA: TGTGCCAGCAGCTTGAAGACAGGGGTTCAGCCCCAGCATTTT. This encodes CASSLKTGVQPQHF. This chain connects TRBV5-6 to TRBJ1-5, with 8 bases fitting TRBD1. Germline V gene data show CDR1 as SGHDT and CDR2 as YYEEEE. The CDR3 sequence is 14 residues long. V was clipped by 1 base and J by 6 bases; unmatched bases: 3.

This clone came up once. The chain combines TRBV6-5 with TRBJ1-2, with a tentative D call TRBD1 (6 bases). The CDR3 runs 13 residues. Per germline, CDR1 MNHEY and CDR2 SVGAGI. The ends were cut back, 2 bases at V and 7 bases at J, with 11 bases in the middle. The CDR3 DNA reads as TGTGCCAGCAGTTACCGCCAGGGGACTGGCTACACCTTC. Amino acid sequence: CASSYRQGTGYTF.

The J gene is TRBJ2-1, the V gene TRBV7-6; D might be TRBD1 (6 bases). Deletions cut 5 bases from V and 1 base from J, with 9 bases between. This CDR3 contains 14 residues. CDR1 and CDR2 from the germline V gene are SGHVS and FNYEAQ. CDR3 sequence (DNA): TGTGCCAGCAGCCTCAGGGGATCCTACAATGAGCAGTTCTTC. Its translation is CASSLRGSYNEQFF.

V is TRBV11-2 and J is TRBJ2-7, with 7 bases that match TRBD1. CDR1 SGHAT and CDR2 FQNNGV come from the germline V gene. This CDR3 is built from 11 residues. Trimming took 3 bases from V and 12 from J; bases not matched to a gene: 5. The CDR3 DNA reads as TGTGCCAGCAGCTTTAACAGGGGACGGTACGTC. This translates into CASSFNRGRYV.

V and J are TRBV6-5 and TRBJ1-4; D not resolved. The CDR3 runs 15 residues. The V gene lost 6 bases and the J gene lost 4 bases, with 15 bases spanning the gap. Germline values: CDR1 MNHEY, CDR2 SVGAGI. CDR3 amino acids: CASRGGRSGNEKLFF. For the CDR3, the DNA is TGTGCCAGCAGGGGAGGGCGAAGCGGTAATGAAAAACTGTTTTTT.

This sequence joins TRBV11-2 and TRBJ2-3, with TRBD1 matching over 7 bases. The germline V gene encodes CDR1 SGHAT and CDR2 FQNNGV. V trimming: 4 bases; J trimming: 3 bases; junction bases outside the gene matches: 13. The CDR3 contains 17 residues. CDR3 sequence reads: CASSSPTGWEETDTQYF. In DNA form, the CDR3 reads TGTGCCAGCAGCTCCCCGACAGGGTGGGAAGAGACAGATACGCAGTATTTT.

The CDR3 region is CASSVRGSDTEAFF. In DNA form, the CDR3 reads TGTGCCAGCAGTGTACGAGGTTCGGACACTGAAGCTTTCTTT. The V and J genes are TRBV2 and TRBJ1-1, with D unclear. Germline lookup yields CDR1 SNHLY and CDR2 FYNNEI. V was clipped by 4 bases and J by 3 bases, with 12 bases between them. The CDR3 extends over 14 amino acids.

The CDR3 DNA reads as TGTGCCAGCAGCATAACGGGACAGGGTTCCTATGGCTACACCTTC. It yields the protein CASSITGQGSYGYTF. The gene calls are TRBV7-2 and TRBJ1-2; 9 bases map to TRBD1. Germline V gives CDR1 SGHTA, CDR2 FQGNSA. CDR3 length: 15 residues. V shed 5 bases and J 4 bases; nucleotides not matched to a gene: 8.